This T cell receptor beta chain was captured by sequencing in a study of glioma-infiltrating T cells. Study observations and caveats: Non-neoplastic patients had below-expected tissue-blood divergence, while all gliomas exceeded expectation.

Using RNA template, CDR3s of TCR alpha and beta were amplified with iRepertoire arm-PCR. Each CDR3 protein is one row after TCRdb ran MiXCR on the multiplex PCR reads. Here the sample spans approximately 90,000 distinct CDR3 sequences, under 30% being singletons. Of note for this clonotype: What it recognizes is unknown.

The CDR3 spans 12 residues. The V segment lost 4 bases and the J segment 9 bases; nucleotides outside the gene matches: 5. Per germline, CDR1 SQVTM and CDR2 ANQGSEA. Material for sequencing was glioma tissue, nonneoplastic brain tissue, or PBMCs (not recorded which). The chain uses TRBV29-1 and TRBJ2-1, with 8 bases lining up with TRBD2. The sequence came from a human donor with low-grade glioma or glioblastoma, undergoing nonglioma brain surgery, or in good health (not recorded which). The CDR3 loop is CSVGGSGAEQFF. The CDR3 nucleotides are TGCAGCGTTGGGGGTAGCGGGGCTGAGCAGTTCTTC.